This entry lists 18 T cell receptor beta chains sequenced from one sample in a study of blood T cells in healthy people across ages. A second PCR, run for roughly 6 to 11 cycles, used a sample-barcoded 5' primer plus a J-beta primer mix. TCRdb ran MiXCR on the 5' RACE reads and lists one entry per CDR3 protein. The sample records around 1,900,000 distinct CDR3 sequences, about two fifths being singletons. The sequencing sample was made of blood. These receptors all come from a human donor in good health.

The chain links TRBV20-1 to TRBJ2-7, with a weak D call TRBD2 (6 bases). The V end was cut by 2 bases, the J end by 2 bases, with 13 bases between. The CDR3 has 14 residues. Germline CDR1 reads DFQATT; CDR2 reads SNEGSKA (reference sequence). CDR3 DNA: TGCAGTGCTAGAAAGAGACTAGGCCCCTACGAGCAGTACTTC. Its protein product is CSARKRLGPYEQYF.

The gene calls are TRBV27 and TRBJ2-5, with no clear D. CDR3 length: 16 amino acids. Germline V gene data show CDR1 as MNHEY and CDR2 as SMNVEV (reference sequence). V shed 6 bases and J shed 1 base, with 18 bases lying between them. CDR3 residues: CASSRNLLAGQETQYF. The CDR3 DNA follows: TGTGCCAGCAGCCGGAATCTGTTAGCAGGCCAAGAGACCCAGTACTTC.

There are a few counts of this clonotype. V gene TRBV4-3 combines with J gene TRBJ1-2; D may be TRBD1 (6 bases). Germline V gene lookup returns CDR1 LGHNA and CDR2 YSLEER. V was pared by 0 bases and J by 6 bases, with 14 bases between. This CDR3 is 15 amino acids long. The CDR3 loop reads CASSQDTRGVNGYTF. CDR3 nucleotide sequence: TGCGCCAGCAGCCAAGACACCAGGGGTGTAAATGGCTACACCTTC.

This clonotype turned up a few times. The J gene is TRBJ2-1, the V gene TRBV2; D is tentatively TRBD1 or TRBD2 (6 bases each). Germline V gene lookup returns CDR1 SNHLY and CDR2 FYNNEI. Between the trimmed V and J ends, which lost 4 bases and 9 bases, there was a span of 13 bases. The CDR3 sequence is 13 residues long. Written as DNA, the CDR3 is TGTGCCAGCAGTGGAGGGGGGCATGGTGAGCAGTTCTTC. Translated: CASSGGGHGEQFF. The full variable domain, rest sourced from reference TRBV2 and TRBJ2-1, is EPEVTQTPSHQVTQMGQEVILRCVPISNHLYFYWYRQILGQKVEFLVSFYNNEISEKSEIFDDQFSVERPDGSNFTLKIRSTKLEDSAMYFCASSGGGHGEQFFGPGTRLTVL.

The sample holds one count of this clonotype. This rearrangement joins TRBV12-3 or TRBV12-4 to TRBJ1-1; TRBD1 matches at 7 bases. J lost 3 bases, V lost 6 bases, and 4 bases had no gene match. This CDR3 comprises 13 residues. CDR3 DNA: TGTGCCAGCAGCACGGGACAGCACACTGAAGCTTTCTTT. This gives the protein CASSTGQHTEAFF.

On this clonotype: One end of the junction is discordant with germline, which a read error may explain. This chain connects TRBV28 to TRBJ2-3, with no clear D. The germline V gene encodes CDR1 MDHEN and CDR2 SYDVKM. This CDR3 has 13 residues. CDR3 region: CANSTPSTDTQYF. The CDR3 DNA reads TGTGCCAACAGTACTCCTAGCACAGATACGCAGTATTTT.

This clonotype has only a few counts. The chain couples TRBV28 to TRBJ2-7; weak D call: TRBD1 (6 bases). The CDR3 totals 14 residues. Germline values: CDR1 MDHEN, CDR2 SYDVKM. V was clipped by 2 bases and J by 2 bases, with 10 bases between them. The CDR3 region has the DNA TGTGCCAGCAGTTTAGAAGGGACAACCTACGAGCAGTACTTC. Its translation: CASSLEGTTYEQYF.

The V gene is TRBV5-1, the J gene TRBJ2-3, with 9 nucleotides matching TRBD2. The V segment lost 3 bases and the J segment 5 bases; nucleotides outside the gene matches: 10. Germline V gene lookup returns CDR1 SGHRS and CDR2 YFSETQ. The CDR3 is 16 residues long. CDR3 DNA: TGCGCCAGCAGCTCGGGAAAGCGGGGGGACGAAGATACGCAGTATTTT. This sequence encodes CASSSGKRGDEDTQYF.

Only a few counts were recorded for this clonotype. V gene TRBV5-1 combines with J gene TRBJ2-5, with 8 positions matching TRBD2. This CDR3 contains 14 residues. Germline V gene lookup returns CDR1 SGHRS and CDR2 YFSETQ. Losses at the gene ends were 4 bases for V and 13 bases for J; bases not matched to a gene: 15. For the CDR3, the DNA is TGCGCCAGCAGCCACGACGAGAGCGGGGGTCTCTGGTACTTC. Amino acids: CASSHDESGGLWYF. The full variable domain, its missing parts supplied by reference TRBV5-1 and TRBJ2-5, is KAGVTQTPRYLIKTRGQQVTLSCSPISGHRSVSWYQQTPGQGLQFLFEYFSETQRNKGNFPGRFSGRQFSNSRSEMNVSTLELGDSALYLCASSHDESGGLWYFGPGTRLLVL.

In this sample, this clonotype turned up a few times. Relative to the germline gene, one junction end is altered; a read error may explain this. The rearrangement links TRBV3-1 to TRBJ1-2; no firm D call. This CDR3 is 13 amino acids long. Germline V lookup: CDR1 LGHDT, CDR2 YNNKEL (reference sequence). CDR3 in DNA: TGTGCCGGCAGCCTTCTTGTGGGCTATGGCTACACCTTC. It specifies CAGSLLVGYGYTF. The variable domain in full, completed from reference TRBV3-1 and TRBJ1-2, reads DTAVSQTPKYLVTQMGNDKSIKCEQNLGHDTMYWYKQDSKKFLKIMFSYNNKELIINETVPNRFSPKSPDKAHLNLHINSLELGDSAVYFCAGSLLVGYGYTFGSGTRLTVV.

Comments on this clonotype: One end of the junction is discordant with germline, which a read error may explain. V is TRBV7-7 and J is TRBJ2-5; the match to TRBD1 covers 7 bases. The CDR3 is 16 residues long. Looked up from germline, CDR1 is SSHAT and CDR2 is FNYEAQ (reference sequence). CDR3 sequence reads: CASSRLGTEDQETQYF. The CDR3 DNA follows: TGTGCTAGCAGCCGACTCGGGACAGAAGATCAAGAGACCCAGTACTTC.

The V and J genes are TRBV20-1 and TRBJ2-7; D remains ambiguous. CDR1 is DFQATT, CDR2 SNEGSKA, per germline (reference sequence). The CDR3 is 13 residues long. V lost 1 base and J lost 6, with 13 bases in between. CDR3 nucleotide sequence: TGCAGTGCTAGAGGGCGTCTAAAGGCCGAGCAGTACTTC. This encodes CSARGRLKAEQYF.

The chain has TRBV7-9 and TRBJ2-4, with D unclear. Trimming removed 5 bases from V and 0 bases from J, with 5 bases in between. The CDR3 totals 13 residues. Germline V CDR1 and CDR2: SEHNR, FQNEAQ (reference sequence). CDR3 sequence: CASSEVAKNIQYF. The CDR3 DNA reads TGTGCCAGCAGCGAGGTAGCCAAAAACATTCAGTACTTC.

The rearrangement joins TRBV5-1 to TRBJ1-1, with 7 bases matching TRBD1. The germline V gene encodes CDR1 SGHRS and CDR2 YFSETQ. J gave up 0 bases and V 3 bases, and 8 bases lay outside the gene matches. This CDR3 is built from 16 residues. CDR3 in amino acids: CASSSRDSYMNTEAFF. For the CDR3, the DNA is TGCGCCAGCAGCTCCCGGGACAGTTACATGAACACTGAAGCTTTCTTT.

The chain uses TRBV7-2 and TRBJ1-2; D is undetermined. In germline, CDR1 is SGHTA, CDR2 FQGNSA. Trimming left V 1 base short and J 0 bases short, with 12 bases between. This CDR3 comprises 16 residues. The CDR3 is CASSLGAGLANYGYTF. The CDR3 bases are TGTGCCAGCAGCTTAGGTGCCGGGTTAGCTAACTATGGCTACACCTTC.

This clonotype was seen only a few times. The chain joins TRBV29-1 to TRBJ2-1; 9 positions agree with TRBD2. Per germline, CDR1 SQVTM and CDR2 ANQGSEA. The CDR3 is made up of 14 amino acids. After removal of 7 bases from V and 7 bases from J, the junction contained 11 bases not matched to a gene. CDR3 in amino acids: CSAQGPAGGNEQFF. The DNA of the CDR3 is TGCAGCGCCCAGGGACCAGCGGGGGGAAATGAGCAGTTCTTC.

In its sample, this clonotype was seen once. V and J are TRBV20-1 and TRBJ2-3, with D possibly being TRBD1 (6 bases). From germline, CDR1 is DFQATT and CDR2 SNEGSKA (reference sequence). The CDR3 contains 13 residues. The CDR3: CSLYRASTDTQYF. Written as DNA, the CDR3 is TGCAGCCTCTACAGGGCTAGCACAGATACGCAGTATTTT.

This clonotype was counted between two and nine times. This rearrangement joins TRBV6-5 to TRBJ2-3; 13 nucleotides align to TRBD2. Germline trimming cut 5 bases from V and 9 bases from J; bases unmatched to any gene: 5. Germline V gives CDR1 MNHEY, CDR2 SVGAGI. The CDR3 has 14 amino acids. CDR3 loop: CASSKGLAGKTQYF. DNA for the CDR3: TGTGCCAGCAGTAAGGGACTAGCGGGGAAGACGCAGTATTTT.